This is a list of T cell receptor beta chains from one sample in a study of blood T cell repertoires in COVID-19. Here immunoSEQ multiplex PCR was the method, and the copy in TCRdb shows in-frame clones only, minus some. The sample has roughly 150,000 clones, approximately 80% seen once. Material: PBMCs or T cells enriched from blood (not recorded which). The receptors shown here come from a woman aged 18-29 years who had been exposed to COVID-19. Both conserved end residues are trimmed from each CDR3. The order of the fields is CDR3 protein, V gene.

SVQGAISNTEAF	TRBV29-1
ASSGLETGGSYEQY	TRBV6-1
ASSFRQVRELF	TRBV7-2
ASSHARLAPYNEQF	TRBV4-1
ASSVGAGGPYEQY	TRBV9
ASSSDWKEEAF	TRBV9
ASSPPGQGVRDEKLF	TRBV18
ASSFGAVVATNEKLF	TRBV11-2
ASSFMDRANQPQH	TRBV28
ASSELAGSFYGYT	TRBV6-1
ASSPLAGGYNEQF	TRBV7-9
ATSDPTRQYNEQF	TRBV24-1
ASSLSAGGPSMQY	TRBV11-3
ASSPDRVHEQY	TRBV5-4
ASSQETARWNTIY	TRBV14
ASKNQGGNTGELF	TRBV2
ASSNYRQSADEKLF	TRBV27
ASSLSGDNSPLH	TRBV5-1
ASSQESFYEQY	TRBV4-3
ATSISSGNTIY	TRBV2
ASSSGTGAHSPLH	TRBV18
ASFPWGDDRGSTEAF	TRBV19
ASSQGVSSSAYNEQF	TRBV4-2
ASRPDRFRNQPQH	TRBV5-1
ASSPRSRAYEQY	TRBV7-8
ASSQGTVTGGAF	TRBV6-4
ASSYQQGHEQF	TRBV12-3/TRBV12-4
ASSLAPPPDTQY	TRBV5-8
SVGIGGYEQY	TRBV29-1
ASSIGLAGGSYEQY	TRBV19
ASSLWAGQETQY	TRBV6-2/TRBV6-3
ASSISGTSGRALGNTQY	TRBV19
ASSLKGAANTIY	TRBV28
ASSVAPTGREAF	TRBV9
ASSSTDGSRGEQF	TRBV7-8
ASSQEASASRETQY	TRBV4-2
ASSEAGAKSDTQY	TRBV10-1
ASSQDSSQPQH	TRBV3-1/TRBV3-2
ASSESLTGNTIY	TRBV10-1
ASAAYNEQF	TRBV12-5
ATSDFSTDTQY	TRBV24-1
ASSLNRGDGYT	TRBV7-9
ASSAARTGGCEKLF	TRBV21-1
ASSPGNTEAF	TRBV28
ASSQTGGGTYEQY	TRBV18
ASSTRDWSPLH	TRBV6-2/TRBV6-3
ASKRDFLTDTQY	TRBV5-1
ASSIVSGYTDTQY	TRBV19
ASSQVGQGGYEQF	TRBV3-1/TRBV3-2
ASSSTGGPYEQY	TRBV11-2
ASSATGGMVKAF	TRBV7-9
ASSSGTSGFNEQF	TRBV5-4
ASSVDRSNYGYT	TRBV7-2
ATTTTQGAQGYT	TRBV19
ASSPAAQNTGELF	TRBV28
ASTRLTSGFNEQF	TRBV27
ASSQEGLASYNEQF	TRBV3-1/TRBV3-2